The TCR beta chain under discussion was sequenced for a study of post-analysis software for immune sequencing data. Study details: Clinical courses comprised relapsing-remitting, secondary progressive and progressive-relapsing multiple sclerosis. Study-level points and caveats: In patients, roughly 5 TRBV segments were more frequent than in controls, with TRBV5-6, TRBV5-1 and TRBV20-1 among them. Samples prepared in the same batch strongly co-clustered by F measure.

This CDR3 has 14 residues. Germline lookup yields CDR1 LNHDA and CDR2 SQIVND (reference sequence). Trimming removed 9 bases from V and 4 bases from J; junction bases left unmatched: 12. Each TCR beta cDNA library carried unique molecular identifiers. Starting from about 0.98 to 11 million T cells, the study yielded approximately 500,000 cDNA molecules. TCRdb reprocessed the PCR reads with MiXCR, giving one entry per CDR3 protein. The data contain approximately 250,000 distinct CDR3 sequences, 36% of them singletons. In the case of this clonotype: What it binds is not known.

The sequence was obtained from a girl aged 10 to 17 with multiple sclerosis. The chain employs TRBV19 and TRBJ2-7; 7 bases map to TRBD1. Sequencing was carried out using blood. Here the CDR3 reads CASSVDRDSYEQYF. The CDR3 nucleotides read TGTGCCAGCAGCGTTGACAGGGATAGTTACGAGCAGTACTTC.